The 12 T cell receptor beta chains given below trace back to one sample, sequenced in a study of early T cells in non-severe SARS-CoV-2 infection. TCRdb fed the 5' RACE reads into MiXCR, producing one record per CDR3 protein. The sample has about 48,000 distinct CDR3 sequences, around 9.1% seen once. The specimen sequenced was whole blood. The receptor set was obtained from an adult who was a healthcare worker with PCR-confirmed SARS-CoV-2 infection or an uninfected control (not recorded which).

This clonotype was detected many times. The genes are TRBV7-9 and TRBJ2-1, with D uncertain. Deletions cut 2 bases from V and 6 bases from J, with 5 bases between. This CDR3 region has 12 residues. Germline loops: CDR1 SEHNR, CDR2 FQNEAQ (reference sequence). The CDR3 bases are TGTGCCAGCAGCTTATCTCGCAATGAGCAGTTCTTC. Residues: CASSLSRNEQFF. The variable domain in full, with the rest retrieved from reference TRBV7-9 and TRBJ2-1, is DTGVSQNPRHKITKRGQNVTFRCDPISEHNRLYWYRQTLGQGPEFLTYFQNEAQLEKSRLLSDRFSAERPKGSFSTLEIQRTEQGDSAMYLCASSLSRNEQFFGPGTRLTVL.

This clonotype was seen ten or more times. The chain combines TRBV3-1 with TRBJ2-1, with TRBD2 matching over 8 bases. The CDR3 spans 16 residues. Trimming at V came to 1 base and at J to 7 bases, leaving 9 bases not matched to a gene. The germline CDR1 and CDR2 sequences are LGHDT and YNNKEL (reference sequence). This CDR3 is CASSQGVVAGLNEQFF. Written as DNA, the CDR3 is TGTGCCAGCAGCCAAGGTGTAGTAGCGGGATTAAATGAGCAGTTCTTC.

This clonotype was detected only a few times. The chain combines TRBV18 with TRBJ2-7; no clear D gene. The CDR3 covers 15 residues. Germline CDR1 KGHSH, CDR2 LQKENI. Trimming removed 1 base at V and 5 bases at J, with 15 bases between. In DNA, the CDR3 is TGTGCCAGCTCACCACTACAAACCGAGTTCCACGAGCAGTACTTC. As protein: CASSPLQTEFHEQYF. The entire variable domain, with the rest obtained from reference TRBV18 and TRBJ2-7, is as follows: NAGVMQNPRHLVRRRGQEARLRCSPMKGHSHVYWYRQLPEEGLKFMVYLQKENIIDESGMPKERFSAEFPKEGPSILRIQQVVRGDSAAYFCASSPLQTEFHEQYFGPGTRLTVT.

This clonotype was counted ten times or more. The chain uses TRBV5-1 and TRBJ1-2, with 8 bases that match TRBD1. Germline CDR1 reads SGHRS; CDR2 reads YFSETQ. Germline trimming cut 1 base from V and 6 bases from J; bases unmatched to any gene: 11. This CDR3 is built from 16 residues. This chain's CDR3 is CASSLSYRQGSDGYTF. CDR3 coding DNA: TGCGCCAGCAGCTTGTCCTACCGACAGGGGAGTGATGGCTACACCTTC. The complete variable domain, with remaining parts taken from reference TRBV5-1 and TRBJ1-2, reads KAGVTQTPRYLIKTRGQQVTLSCSPISGHRSVSWYQQTPGQGLQFLFEYFSETQRNKGNFPGRFSGRQFSNSRSEMNVSTLELGDSALYLCASSLSYRQGSDGYTFGSGTRLTVV.

A word on this clonotype: A clone one base away is much larger, so this may be a read error. The chain employs TRBV6-1 and TRBJ1-2; D call uncertain. The germline V and J ends were trimmed by 4 bases and 4 bases, with 16 bases remaining between them. CDR1 is MNHNS and CDR2 is SASEGT in the germline V gene. The CDR3 runs to 15 residues. CDR3 region: CASSGRGSSLYGYTF. The CDR3 DNA reads as TGTGCCAGCAGTGGTCGGGGAAGTAGCCTCTATGGCTACACCTTC.

This clonotype was counted ten times or more. The chain uses TRBV14 and TRBJ2-1; 10 bases map to TRBD2. CDR1 SGHDN and CDR2 FVKESK come from the germline V gene. This CDR3 region has 17 residues. J was trimmed by 6 bases and V by 3 bases; bases with no gene match: 11. The CDR3 spells CASSHPQAGGPFNEQFF. The DNA for the CDR3 is TGTGCCAGCAGCCACCCCCAAGCGGGAGGGCCTTTCAATGAGCAGTTCTTC.

This clonotype was detected many times. The CDR3 is CASSFGGALVYNEQFF. DNA for the CDR3: TGTGCCAGCAGCTTTGGGGGCGCACTAGTCTACAATGAGCAGTTCTTC. The chain joins TRBV7-9 to TRBJ2-1; D is possibly TRBD1 (6 bases). The V end was cut by 3 bases, the J end by 3 bases, with 15 bases between. Germline V gene data show CDR1 as SEHNR and CDR2 as FQNEAQ (reference sequence). There are 16 residues in the CDR3.

This clonotype was counted ten times or more. The V gene is TRBV15, the J gene TRBJ1-2; tentative D call: TRBD1 (5 bases). The CDR3 runs to 14 residues. V shed 0 bases and J shed 3 bases, with 8 bases lying between them. Germline CDR1 LNHNV, CDR2 YYDKDF (reference sequence). In DNA, the CDR3 is TGTGCCACCAGCAGAGATGGGACCGACTATGGCTACACCTTC. Amino acid sequence: CATSRDGTDYGYTF.

This clonotype has only a few counts. The chain combines TRBV19 with TRBJ2-2; 8 bases line up with TRBD1. The V gene end was trimmed by 4 bases and the J gene end by 1 base; junction bases not matched to a gene: 2. The CDR3 covers 15 residues. The germline CDR1 and CDR2 sequences are LNHDA and SQIVND (reference sequence). The CDR3 is CASSRGTGNTGELFF. In DNA form, the CDR3 reads TGTGCCAGTAGTAGAGGGACAGGGAACACCGGGGAGCTGTTTTTT.

In its sample, this clonotype was seen a few times. The chain links TRBV9 to TRBJ1-2; TRBD1 is a possible D gene (5 bases). There are 14 residues in the CDR3. Germline V CDR1 and CDR2: SGDLS, YYNGEE. V was shortened by 3 bases and J by 2 bases, with 11 bases between the two germline ends. CDR3 nucleotides: TGTGCCAGCAGCGCCTCACGGGGGAACTATGGCTACACCTTC. Protein sequence: CASSASRGNYGYTF.

The chain joins TRBV29-1 to TRBJ1-1; unclear D gene. Germline V gene lookup returns CDR1 SQVTM and CDR2 ANQGSEA. The CDR3 sequence is 11 residues long. Trimming stripped 4 bases from V and 0 bases from J, with 3 bases between. CDR3 residues: CSVGVNTEAFF. DNA for the CDR3: TGCAGCGTTGGGGTGAACACTGAAGCTTTCTTT.

The chain recombines TRBV9 with TRBJ2-2; 11 nucleotides match TRBD2. With 2 bases clipped from V and 5 bases from J, the junction kept 2 bases outside the gene matches. Germline values: CDR1 SGDLS, CDR2 YYNGEE. This CDR3 region has 15 residues. The CDR3 DNA reads TGTGCCAGCAGCGTGATAGCGGGAGGGACCGGGGAGCTGTTTTTT. It translates to CASSVIAGGTGELFF.